This entry features one TCR beta chain sequence. Its antigen is unidentified. The sample comes from a study of cytomegalovirus exposure and HLA in healthy donors. The study, taken as a whole, reports: It was found in a later analysis that first-cohort TCR clusters tended to co-occur in the approximately 120 validation repertoires.

Trimming removed 2 bases from V and 3 bases from J, with 12 bases in between. In germline, CDR1 is SGHKS, CDR2 YYEKEE (reference sequence). The CDR3 runs to 15 residues. These donors were members of the approximately 120-subject validation cohort, a group separate from the approximately 670-subject first cohort. Sequencing was performed with immunoSEQ multiplex PCR; in TCRdb, only in-frame clones are kept and a portion is missing. The sample has about 110,000 clones, roughly nine tenths seen once. Sequences were obtained from PBMCs. The receptor comes from a woman aged 18-29 years in good health and CMV-seropositive. The chain recombines TRBV5-5 with TRBJ2-1; D not certain. The CDR3 DNA follows: TGTGCCAGCAGCTTAGACGAGCGATTCTACAATGAGCAGTTCTTC. Translation gives CASSLDERFYNEQFF.